This T cell receptor (beta chain) was recovered during a study of circulating and synovial CD4+ cells in juvenile arthritis. The protocol was immunoSEQ multiplex PCR, while the TCRdb copy is restricted to in-frame clones and leaves out a portion. The data contain roughly 33,000 clones, nearly 95% of them seen just once; the ten biggest clones take up less than 0.2%. With 3 bases removed from V and 1 base from J, the gap between germline ends came to 9 bases. Germline V gene lookup returns CDR1 SGHVS and CDR2 FQNEAQ. The CDR3 contains 15 residues. Patients with active juvenile idiopathic arthritis donated these samples.

This rearrangement joins TRBV7-8 to TRBJ2-2, with D uncertain. The specimen was CD4+ T cells from blood. The origin of this receptor is a human donor with juvenile idiopathic arthritis. Here the CDR3 reads CASSLLGVNTGELFF. The CDR3 DNA follows: TGTGCCAGCAGCTTGCTAGGTGTGAACACCGGGGAGCTGTTTTTT.